This TCR beta chain was sequenced for a study of T-cell reconstitution after alpha-beta-depleted transplantation in children. TCRbeta library construction was performed incorporating unique molecular identifiers. TCRdb ran MiXCR on the PCR reads and lists one entry per CDR3 protein. The sample includes some 500,000 distinct CDR3 sequences, around 20% of them seen just once. The junction had 10 bases not matched to a gene; V was cut back by 1 base and J by 0 bases. Germline values: CDR1 SGHRS, CDR2 YFSETQ. The CDR3 is 19 amino acids. Sequences were derived from PBMCs from the stem cell graft donor, sampled from the stem cell graft. This chain uses TRBV5-1 with TRBJ2-6; 7 positions match TRBD1. The clonotype originates from a human donor who donated a stem cell graft to a child with acute lymphoblastic leukemia. Written as DNA, the CDR3 is TGCGCCAGCAGCTTGATATTCCGGACAGGTAACTCTGGGGCCAACGTCCTGACTTTC. Its protein is CASSLIFRTGNSGANVLTF.